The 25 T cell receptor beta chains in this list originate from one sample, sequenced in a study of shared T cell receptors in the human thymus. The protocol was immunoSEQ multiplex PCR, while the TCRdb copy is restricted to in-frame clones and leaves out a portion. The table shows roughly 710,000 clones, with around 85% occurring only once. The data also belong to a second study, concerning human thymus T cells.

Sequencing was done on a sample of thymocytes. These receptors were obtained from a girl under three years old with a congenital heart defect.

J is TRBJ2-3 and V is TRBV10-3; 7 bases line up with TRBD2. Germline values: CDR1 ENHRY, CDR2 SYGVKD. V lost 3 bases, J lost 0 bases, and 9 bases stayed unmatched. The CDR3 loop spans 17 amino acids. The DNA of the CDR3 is TGTGCCATCAGTGACCCGTGGGGGGGGGAAAGCACAGATACGCAGTATTTT. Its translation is CAISDPWGGESTDTQYF.

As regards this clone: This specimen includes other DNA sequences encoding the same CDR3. The CDR3 nucleotides read TGTGCCAGCAGTCTCACAGGGGGCGGAGGCTACACCTTC. Translation gives CASSLTGGGGYTF. This chain joins TRBV28 and TRBJ1-2; TRBD1 matches 9 bases. The germline gives CDR1 MDHEN, CDR2 SYDVKM. The CDR3 has 13 residues. V gave up 5 bases and J gave up 8 bases; unmatched junction bases: 6.

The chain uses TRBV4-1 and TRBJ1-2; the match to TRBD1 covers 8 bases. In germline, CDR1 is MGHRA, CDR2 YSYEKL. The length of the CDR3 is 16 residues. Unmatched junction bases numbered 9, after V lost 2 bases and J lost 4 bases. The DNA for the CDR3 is TGCGCCAGCAGCCAACAAACCCGGACAGGGACCTATGGCTACACCTTC. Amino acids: CASSQQTRTGTYGYTF.

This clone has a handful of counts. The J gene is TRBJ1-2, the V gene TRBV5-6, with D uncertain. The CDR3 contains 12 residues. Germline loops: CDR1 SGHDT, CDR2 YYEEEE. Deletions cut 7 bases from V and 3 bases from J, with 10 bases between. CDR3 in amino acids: CASGQAYYGYTF. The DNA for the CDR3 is TGTGCCAGCGGGCAGGCGTACTATGGCTACACCTTC.

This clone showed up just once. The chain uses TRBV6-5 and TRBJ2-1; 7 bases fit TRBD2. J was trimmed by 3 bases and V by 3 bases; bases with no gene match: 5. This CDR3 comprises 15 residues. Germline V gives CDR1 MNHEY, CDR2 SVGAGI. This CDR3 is CASSYSGGGYNEQFF. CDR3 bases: TGTGCCAGCAGTTATAGTGGGGGGGGCTACAATGAGCAGTTCTTC.

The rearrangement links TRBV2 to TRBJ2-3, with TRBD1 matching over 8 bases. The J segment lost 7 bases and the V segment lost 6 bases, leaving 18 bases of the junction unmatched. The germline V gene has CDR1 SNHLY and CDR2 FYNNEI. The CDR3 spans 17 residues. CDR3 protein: CASRDPGGLQEGNTQYF. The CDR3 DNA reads TGTGCCAGCAGGGATCCAGGGGGCCTACAAGAGGGAAATACGCAGTATTTT.

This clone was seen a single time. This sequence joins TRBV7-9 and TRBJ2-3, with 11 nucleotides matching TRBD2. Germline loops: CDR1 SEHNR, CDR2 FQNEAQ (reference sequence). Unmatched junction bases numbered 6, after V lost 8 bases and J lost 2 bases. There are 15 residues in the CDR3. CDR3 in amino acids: CASLGTSGSTDTQYF. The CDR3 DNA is TGTGCCAGCCTGGGGACTAGCGGATCCACAGATACGCAGTATTTT.

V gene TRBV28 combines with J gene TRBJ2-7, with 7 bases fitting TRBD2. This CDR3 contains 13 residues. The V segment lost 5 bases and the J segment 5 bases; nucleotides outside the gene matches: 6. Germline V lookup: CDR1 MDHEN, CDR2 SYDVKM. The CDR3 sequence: CASSQGLGHEQYF. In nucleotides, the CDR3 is TGTGCCAGCAGTCAAGGACTAGGGCACGAGCAGTACTTC.

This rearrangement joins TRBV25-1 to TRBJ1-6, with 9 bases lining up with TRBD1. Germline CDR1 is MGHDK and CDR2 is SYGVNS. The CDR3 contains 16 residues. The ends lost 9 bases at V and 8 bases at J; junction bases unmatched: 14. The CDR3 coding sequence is TGTGCCAGTACCACCAGTTCCTGGGACAGGGATTCACCCCTCCACTTT. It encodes CASTTSSWDRDSPLHF.

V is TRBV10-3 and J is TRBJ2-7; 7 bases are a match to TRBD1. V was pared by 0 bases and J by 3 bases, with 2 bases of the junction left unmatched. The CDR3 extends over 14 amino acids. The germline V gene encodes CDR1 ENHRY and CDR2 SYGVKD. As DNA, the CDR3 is TGTGCCATCAGTGAGTCTCAGGGGGACTACGAGCAGTACTTC. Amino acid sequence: CAISESQGDYEQYF.

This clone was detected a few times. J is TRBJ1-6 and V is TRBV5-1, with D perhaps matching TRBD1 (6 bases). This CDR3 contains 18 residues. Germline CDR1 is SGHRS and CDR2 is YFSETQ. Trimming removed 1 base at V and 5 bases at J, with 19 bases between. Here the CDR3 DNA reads TGCGCCAGCAGCTTGACAGGGAGAACCCCAACTAATAATTCACCCCTCCACTTT. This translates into CASSLTGRTPTNNSPLHF.

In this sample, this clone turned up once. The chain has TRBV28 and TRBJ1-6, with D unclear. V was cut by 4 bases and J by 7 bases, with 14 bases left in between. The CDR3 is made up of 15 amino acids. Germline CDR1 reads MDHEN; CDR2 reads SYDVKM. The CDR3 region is CASSYGSQENSPLHF. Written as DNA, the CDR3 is TGTGCCAGCAGTTATGGGAGTCAGGAGAATTCACCCCTCCACTTT. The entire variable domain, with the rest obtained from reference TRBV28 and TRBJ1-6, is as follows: DVKVTQSSRYLVKRTGEKVFLECVQDMDHENMFWYRQDPGLGLRLIYFSYDVKMKEKGDIPEGYSVSREKKERFSLILESASTNQTSMYLCASSYGSQENSPLHFGNGTRLTVT.

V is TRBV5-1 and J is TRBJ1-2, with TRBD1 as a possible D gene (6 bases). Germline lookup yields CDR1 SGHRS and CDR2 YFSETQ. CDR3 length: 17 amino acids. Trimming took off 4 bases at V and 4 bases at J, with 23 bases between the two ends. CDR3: CASSHPNRAPSGYGYTF. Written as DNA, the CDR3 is TGCGCCAGCAGCCACCCAAACAGGGCCCCCTCGGGCTATGGCTACACCTTC. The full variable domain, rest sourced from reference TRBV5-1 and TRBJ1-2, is KAGVTQTPRYLIKTRGQQVTLSCSPISGHRSVSWYQQTPGQGLQFLFEYFSETQRNKGNFPGRFSGRQFSNSRSEMNVSTLELGDSALYLCASSHPNRAPSGYGYTFGSGTRLTVV.

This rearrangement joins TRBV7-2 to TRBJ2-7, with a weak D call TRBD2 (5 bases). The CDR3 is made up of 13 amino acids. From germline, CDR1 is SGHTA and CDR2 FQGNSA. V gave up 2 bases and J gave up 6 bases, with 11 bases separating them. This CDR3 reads CASSLSPGGEQYF. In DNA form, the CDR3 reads TGTGCCAGCAGCTTAAGTCCCGGAGGCGAGCAGTACTTC.

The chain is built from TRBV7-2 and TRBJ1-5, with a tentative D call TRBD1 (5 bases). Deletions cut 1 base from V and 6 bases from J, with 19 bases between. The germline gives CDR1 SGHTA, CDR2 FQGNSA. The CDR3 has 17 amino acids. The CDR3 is CASSLVGREDCGQPQHF. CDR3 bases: TGTGCCAGCAGCTTAGTGGGCAGGGAGGATTGTGGTCAGCCCCAGCATTTT.

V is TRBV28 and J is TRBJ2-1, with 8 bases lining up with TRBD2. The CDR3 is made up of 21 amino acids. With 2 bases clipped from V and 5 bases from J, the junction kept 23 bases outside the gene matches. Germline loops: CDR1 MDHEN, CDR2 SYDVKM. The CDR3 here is CASSLTRRDRGLVLDHNEQFF. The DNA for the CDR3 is TGTGCCAGCAGTTTAACCCGGCGGGATCGGGGACTAGTTTTGGACCACAATGAGCAGTTCTTC.

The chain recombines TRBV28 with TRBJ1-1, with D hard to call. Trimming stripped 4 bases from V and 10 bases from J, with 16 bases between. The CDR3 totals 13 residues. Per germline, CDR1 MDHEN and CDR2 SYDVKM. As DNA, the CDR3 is TGTGCCAGCAGTTCCTCAATTACTGGTGGAGCTTTCTTT. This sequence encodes CASSSSITGGAFF.

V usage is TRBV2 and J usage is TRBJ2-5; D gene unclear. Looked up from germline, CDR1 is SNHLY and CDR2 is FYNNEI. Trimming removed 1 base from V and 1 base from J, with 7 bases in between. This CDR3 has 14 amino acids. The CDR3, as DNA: TGTGCCAGCAGTGAAGGTCAGTCCCAAGAGACCCAGTACTTC. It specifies CASSEGQSQETQYF.

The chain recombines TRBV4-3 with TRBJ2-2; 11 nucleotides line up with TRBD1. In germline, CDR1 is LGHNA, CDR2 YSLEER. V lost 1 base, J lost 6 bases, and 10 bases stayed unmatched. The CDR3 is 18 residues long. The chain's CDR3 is CASSQATVGQGGAGELFF. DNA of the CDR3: TGCGCCAGCAGCCAAGCTACCGTGGGACAGGGGGGAGCCGGGGAGCTGTTTTTT.

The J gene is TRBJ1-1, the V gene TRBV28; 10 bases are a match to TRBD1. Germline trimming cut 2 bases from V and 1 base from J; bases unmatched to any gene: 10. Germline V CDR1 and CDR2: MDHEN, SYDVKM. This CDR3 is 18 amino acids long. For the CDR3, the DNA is TGTGCCAGCAGTTTAAGAGTGGGGACAGGGGCCCCGAACACTGAAGCTTTCTTT. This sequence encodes CASSLRVGTGAPNTEAFF.

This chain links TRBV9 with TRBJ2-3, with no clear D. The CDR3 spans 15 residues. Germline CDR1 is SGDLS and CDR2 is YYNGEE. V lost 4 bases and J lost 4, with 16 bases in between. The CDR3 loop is CASSPKSGNADTQYF. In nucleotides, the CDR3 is TGTGCCAGCAGCCCTAAATCCGGTAACGCAGATACGCAGTATTTT.

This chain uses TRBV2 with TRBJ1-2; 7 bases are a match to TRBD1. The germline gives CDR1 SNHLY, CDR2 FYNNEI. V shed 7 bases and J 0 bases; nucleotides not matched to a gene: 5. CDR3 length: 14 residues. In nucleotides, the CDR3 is TGTGCCAGCAACCCAGGGACAGCTAACTATGGCTACACCTTC. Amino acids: CASNPGTANYGYTF.

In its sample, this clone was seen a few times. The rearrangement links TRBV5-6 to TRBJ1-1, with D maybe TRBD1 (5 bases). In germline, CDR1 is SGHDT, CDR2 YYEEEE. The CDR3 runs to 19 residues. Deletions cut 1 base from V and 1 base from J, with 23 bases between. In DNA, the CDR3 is TGTGCCAGCAGCTTGTTAACTCGGGGGACCCGTGGTCGGAACACTGAAGCTTTCTTT. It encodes CASSLLTRGTRGRNTEAFF. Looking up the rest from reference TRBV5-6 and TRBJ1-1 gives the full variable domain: DAGVTQSPTHLIKTRGQQVTLRCSPKSGHDTVSWYQQALGQGPQFIFQYYEEEERQRGNFPDRFSGHQFPNYSSELNVNALLLGDSALYLCASSLLTRGTRGRNTEAFFGQGTRLTVV.

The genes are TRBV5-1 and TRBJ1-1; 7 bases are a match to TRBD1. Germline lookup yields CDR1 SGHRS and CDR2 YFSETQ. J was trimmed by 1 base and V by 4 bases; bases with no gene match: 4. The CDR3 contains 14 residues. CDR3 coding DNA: TGCGCCAGCAGCGGGGGACAGCCGAACACTGAAGCTTTCTTT. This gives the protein CASSGGQPNTEAFF.

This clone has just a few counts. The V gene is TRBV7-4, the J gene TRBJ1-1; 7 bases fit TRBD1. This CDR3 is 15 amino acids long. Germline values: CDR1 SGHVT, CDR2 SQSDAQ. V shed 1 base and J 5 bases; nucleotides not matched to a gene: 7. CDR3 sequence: CASSLGGGVSTEAFF. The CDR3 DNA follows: TGTGCCAGCAGCTTAGGAGGGGGCGTTTCAACTGAAGCTTTCTTT.